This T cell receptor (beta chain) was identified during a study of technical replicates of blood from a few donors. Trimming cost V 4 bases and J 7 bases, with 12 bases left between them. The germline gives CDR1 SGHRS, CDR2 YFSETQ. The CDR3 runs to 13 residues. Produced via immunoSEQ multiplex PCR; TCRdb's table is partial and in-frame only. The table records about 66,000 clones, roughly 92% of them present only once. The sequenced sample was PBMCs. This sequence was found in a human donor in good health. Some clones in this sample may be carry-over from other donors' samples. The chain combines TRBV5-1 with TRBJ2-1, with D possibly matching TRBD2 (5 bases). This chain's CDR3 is CASSVLPGNEQFF. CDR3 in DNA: TGCGCCAGCAGCGTATTACCGGGGAATGAGCAGTTCTTC.